Presented here are 5 T cell receptor beta chains from one specimen sequenced in a study of blood T cell repertoires in COVID-19. The method was immunoSEQ multiplex PCR; TCRdb's version includes in-frame clones alone and lacks a portion of them. Altogether roughly 250,000 clones are present, approximately 90% being singletons, with the ten largest covering around 3.5%. The material sequenced was peripheral blood. Receptor source: a woman in her thirties or forties with acute or convalescent COVID-19.

CDR3 loop: CASSLSGDTDTQYF. The CDR3 DNA reads as TGCGCCAGCAGCTTGAGCGGCGACACAGATACGCAGTATTTT. This chain joins TRBV5-1 and TRBJ2-3, with D tentatively TRBD2 (5 bases). Trimming removed 1 base from V and 2 bases from J, with 8 bases in between. This CDR3 is built from 14 residues. The germline V gene encodes CDR1 SGHRS and CDR2 YFSETQ. Based on the CDR3 plus reference TRBV5-1 and TRBJ2-3, the full variable domain is KAGVTQTPRYLIKTRGQQVTLSCSPISGHRSVSWYQQTPGQGLQFLFEYFSETQRNKGNFPGRFSGRQFSNSRSEMNVSTLELGDSALYLCASSLSGDTDTQYFGPGTRLTVL.

This chain uses TRBV6-1 with TRBJ2-7, with no clear D. CDR3 length: 13 residues. V lost 3 bases to trimming and J lost 5 bases, with 11 bases between them. Germline V gene lookup returns CDR1 MNHNS and CDR2 SASEGT. This CDR3 is CASSEAAQDEQYV. The CDR3, as DNA: TGTGCCAGCAGTGAGGCAGCCCAGGACGAGCAGTACGTC.

V and J are TRBV20-1 and TRBJ1-2; weak D call: TRBD1 (5 bases). The CDR3 sequence is 10 residues long. Per germline, CDR1 DFQATT and CDR2 SNEGSKA (reference sequence). The V gene lost 6 bases and the J gene lost 8 bases, with 10 bases spanning the gap. CDR3 in DNA: TGCAGTGCGGGGCGGTTGGGCTACACCTTC. Its protein product is CSAGRLGYTF.

J is TRBJ2-1 and V is TRBV6-4, with 15 bases lining up with TRBD2. The J segment lost 4 bases and the V segment lost 3 bases, leaving 4 bases of the junction unmatched. This CDR3 is built from 17 residues. Germline CDR1 reads MRHNA; CDR2 reads SNTAGT. CDR3: CASSETGLAGGYNEQFF. The CDR3 region has the DNA TGTGCCAGCAGTGAAACAGGACTAGCGGGGGGGTACAATGAGCAGTTCTTC.

This chain joins TRBV27 and TRBJ1-6; TRBD1 matches 7 bases. The CDR3 length is 15 residues. Per the germline V gene, CDR1 is MNHEY and CDR2 is SMNVEV (reference sequence). J lost 8 bases, V lost 6 bases, and 10 bases had no gene match. As DNA, the CDR3 is TGTGCCAGCAGCCCTCTCGGGACAGAGCATTCACCCCTCCACTTT. It is translated as CASSPLGTEHSPLHF.